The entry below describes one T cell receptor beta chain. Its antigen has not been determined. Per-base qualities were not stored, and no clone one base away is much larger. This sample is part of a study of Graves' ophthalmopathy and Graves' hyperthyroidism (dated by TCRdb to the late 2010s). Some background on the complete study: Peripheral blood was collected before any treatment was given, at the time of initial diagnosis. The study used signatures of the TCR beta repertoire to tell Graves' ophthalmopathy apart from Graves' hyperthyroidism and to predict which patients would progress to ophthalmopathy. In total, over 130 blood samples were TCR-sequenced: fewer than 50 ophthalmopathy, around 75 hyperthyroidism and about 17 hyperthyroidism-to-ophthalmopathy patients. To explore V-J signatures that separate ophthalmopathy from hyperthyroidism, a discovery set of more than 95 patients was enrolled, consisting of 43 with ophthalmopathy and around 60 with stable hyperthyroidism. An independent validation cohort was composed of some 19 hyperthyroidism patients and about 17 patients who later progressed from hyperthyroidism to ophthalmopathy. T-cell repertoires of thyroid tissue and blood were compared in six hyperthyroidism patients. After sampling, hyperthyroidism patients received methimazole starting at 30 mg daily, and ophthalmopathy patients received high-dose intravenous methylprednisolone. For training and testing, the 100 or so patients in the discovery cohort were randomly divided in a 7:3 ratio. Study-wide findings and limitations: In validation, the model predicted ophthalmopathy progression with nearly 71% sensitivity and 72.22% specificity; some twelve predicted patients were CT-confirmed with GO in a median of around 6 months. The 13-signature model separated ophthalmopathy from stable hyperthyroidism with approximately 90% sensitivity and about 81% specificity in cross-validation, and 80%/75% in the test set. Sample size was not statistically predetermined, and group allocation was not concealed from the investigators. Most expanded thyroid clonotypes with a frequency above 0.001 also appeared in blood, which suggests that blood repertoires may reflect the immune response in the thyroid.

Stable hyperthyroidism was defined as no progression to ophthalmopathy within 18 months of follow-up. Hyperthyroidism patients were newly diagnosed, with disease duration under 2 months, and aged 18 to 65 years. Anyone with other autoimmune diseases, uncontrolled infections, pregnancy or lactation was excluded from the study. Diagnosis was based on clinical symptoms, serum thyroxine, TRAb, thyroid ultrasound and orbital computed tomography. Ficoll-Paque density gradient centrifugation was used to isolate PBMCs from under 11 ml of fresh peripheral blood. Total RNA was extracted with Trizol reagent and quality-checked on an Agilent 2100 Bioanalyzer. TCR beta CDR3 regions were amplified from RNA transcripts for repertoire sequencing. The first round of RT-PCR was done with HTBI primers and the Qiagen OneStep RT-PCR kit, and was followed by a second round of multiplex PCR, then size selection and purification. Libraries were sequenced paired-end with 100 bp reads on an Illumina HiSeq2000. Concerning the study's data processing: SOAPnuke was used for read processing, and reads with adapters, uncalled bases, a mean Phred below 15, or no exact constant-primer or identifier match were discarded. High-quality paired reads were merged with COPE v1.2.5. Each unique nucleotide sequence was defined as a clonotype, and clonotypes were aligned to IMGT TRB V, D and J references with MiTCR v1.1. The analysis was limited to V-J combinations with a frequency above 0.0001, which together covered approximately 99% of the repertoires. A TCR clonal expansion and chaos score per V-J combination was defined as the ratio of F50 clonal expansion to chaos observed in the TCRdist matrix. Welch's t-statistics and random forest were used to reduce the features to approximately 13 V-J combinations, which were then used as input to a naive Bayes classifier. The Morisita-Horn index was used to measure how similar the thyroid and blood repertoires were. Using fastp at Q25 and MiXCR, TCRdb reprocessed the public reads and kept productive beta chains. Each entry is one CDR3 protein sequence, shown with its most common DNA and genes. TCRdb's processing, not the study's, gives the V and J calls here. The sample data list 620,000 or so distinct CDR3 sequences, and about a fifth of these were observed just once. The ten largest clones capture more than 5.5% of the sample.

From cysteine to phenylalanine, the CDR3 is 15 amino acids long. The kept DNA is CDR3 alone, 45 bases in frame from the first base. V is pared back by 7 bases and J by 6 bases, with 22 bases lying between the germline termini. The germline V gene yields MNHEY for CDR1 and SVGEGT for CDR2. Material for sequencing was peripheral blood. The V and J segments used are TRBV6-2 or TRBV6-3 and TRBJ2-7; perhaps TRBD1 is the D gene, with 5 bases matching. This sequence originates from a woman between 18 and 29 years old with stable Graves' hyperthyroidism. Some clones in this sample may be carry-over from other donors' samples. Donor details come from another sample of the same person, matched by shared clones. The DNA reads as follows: TGTGCCAGCAAATTGGGGCGGTCAGTAGTTGGCGAGCAGTACTTC. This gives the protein CASKLGRSVVGEQYF.